The next 14 T cell receptor beta chains were all read from a single sample in a study of blood T cells in healthy people across ages. Combining a sample-barcoded 5' primer with a J-beta primer mix, a second PCR ran for about 7 to 11 cycles. MiXCR was run by TCRdb on the 5' RACE reads, yielding one entry per CDR3 protein. The sample lists about 1.7 million distinct CDR3 sequences, roughly 30% occurring once. Sequencing was carried out using blood. The receptors derive from a woman in her 30s in good health.

This clonotype has ten or more counts. The rearrangement uses TRBV6-5 and TRBJ2-7; 12 bases map to TRBD2. The germline CDR1 and CDR2 sequences are MNHEY and SVGAGI. This CDR3 contains 18 residues. With V trimmed by 0 bases and J by 4 bases, 10 bases remained unmatched. The DNA for the CDR3 is TGTGCCAGCAGTTACTCGAGTAGCGCTAGCGGGAGGGGGTACGAGCAGTACTTC. It codes for CASSYSSSASGRGYEQYF.

This chain uses TRBV20-1 with TRBJ2-1, with D perhaps assigned TRBD1 or TRBD2 (5 bases each). The DNA end favors TRBJ2-7, so the J call may be wrong. This CDR3 spans 14 amino acids. The germline V gene encodes CDR1 DFQATT and CDR2 SNEGSKA (reference sequence). In nucleotides, the CDR3 is TGCAGTGCCGCCCCGTGGGGGTCCTACAATGAGCAGTACTTC. Its translation: CSAAPWGSYNEQYF.

This clonotype occurred a few times. The chain employs TRBV5-1 and TRBJ2-7, with D perhaps matching TRBD1 (6 bases). V was shortened by 4 bases and J by 4 bases, with 15 bases between the two germline ends. Germline V lookup: CDR1 SGHRS, CDR2 YFSETQ. The CDR3 loop spans 14 amino acids. The CDR3 protein is CASSPSNRAYEQYF. Written as DNA, the CDR3 is TGCGCCAGCAGCCCGTCAAACAGGGCTTACGAGCAGTACTTC.

This clonotype was seen more than once but under ten times. The V gene is TRBV7-9, the J gene TRBJ2-3; weak D call: TRBD2 (6 bases). The CDR3 is 16 amino acids. The V and J ends lost 5 bases and 2 bases respectively, with 17 bases between them. Germline loops: CDR1 SEHNR, CDR2 FQNEAQ (reference sequence). In DNA form, the CDR3 reads TGTGCCAGCAGCCGCGGGGCGGAGCGTTACACAGATACGCAGTATTTT. Translation gives CASSRGAERYTDTQYF.

The genes are TRBV7-8 and TRBJ2-7; weak D call: TRBD2 (5 bases). Germline CDR1 reads SGHVS; CDR2 reads FQNEAQ. The CDR3 is made up of 15 amino acids. V was cut by 1 base and J by 1 base, with 11 bases left in between. CDR3 amino acids: CASSLGPADSYEQYF. The CDR3, as DNA: TGTGCCAGCAGCTTAGGTCCAGCGGATTCCTACGAGCAGTACTTC.

A remark on this clonotype: Since a much larger clone is just one base distant, this may be a read error. The gene calls are TRBV12-5 and TRBJ2-7; 9 nucleotides align to TRBD1. Per the germline V gene, CDR1 is LGHNT and CDR2 is FRNRAP. J gave up 12 bases and V 9 bases, and 12 bases lay outside the gene matches. The length of the CDR3 is 12 residues. The DNA of the CDR3 is TGTGCTAGCCGGGACAGGGAAGAGACCCTGTACTTC. It translates to CASRDREETLYF.

The table lists this clonotype with a few counts. The chain has TRBV7-2 and TRBJ2-1, with D perhaps matching TRBD1 (6 bases). The CDR3 totals 14 residues. Trimming stripped 5 bases from V and 6 bases from J, with 14 bases between. CDR1 and CDR2 (germline): SGHTA, FQGNSA. The CDR3 sequence: CASSEGVAFNEQFF. The CDR3 region has the DNA TGTGCCAGCAGCGAGGGGGTAGCGTTCAATGAGCAGTTCTTC.

The J gene is TRBJ2-5, the V gene TRBV7-2; 8 bases map to TRBD1. This CDR3 has 16 residues. V shed 5 bases, J shed 11 bases, and the junction held 19 bases outside the gene matches. Per the germline V gene, CDR1 is SGHTA and CDR2 is FQGNSA. The CDR3 region is CASSPVGTGTTQEQYF. CDR3 in DNA: TGTGCCAGCAGCCCCGTCGGGACAGGCACAACCCAAGAGCAGTACTTC.

This clonotype was seen a single time. V and J are TRBV28 and TRBJ2-3; 10 bases fit TRBD1. The trim removed 7 bases at V and 7 bases at J, leaving 11 bases unmatched. Germline V CDR1 and CDR2: MDHEN, SYDVKM. The CDR3 covers 15 residues. The CDR3 bases are TGTGCCAGCATGAAACCCGGGACAGGGGACCATACGCAGTATTTT. It is translated as CASMKPGTGDHTQYF.

The gene calls are TRBV7-2 and TRBJ1-2; 8 positions match TRBD1. Germline CDR1 reads SGHTA; CDR2 reads FQGNSA. Trimming at V came to 0 bases and at J to 7 bases, leaving 4 bases not matched to a gene. The CDR3 sequence is 14 residues long. CDR3 sequence: CASSLANRGVGYTF. The CDR3 nucleotides read TGTGCCAGCAGCTTAGCGAACAGGGGGGTTGGCTACACCTTC.

V is TRBV4-1 and J is TRBJ2-5; the match to TRBD2 covers 8 bases. Gene TRBJ2-7 matches the end of the DNA better, so the J call may be wrong. Per germline, CDR1 MGHRA and CDR2 YSYEKL. The CDR3 totals 18 residues. CDR3 coding DNA: TGCGCCAGCAGCCCCTCTTCGAAACCAAGCGGGAGTGGTGTCGAGCAGTACTTC. Encoded protein: CASSPSSKPSGSGVEQYF.

Comment on this clonotype: One end of the junction is discordant with germline, which a read error may explain. This chain links TRBV11-2 with TRBJ1-1; 7 bases align to TRBD1. Germline V gives CDR1 SGHAT, CDR2 FQNNGV. This CDR3 contains 13 residues. The CDR3 nucleotides read TGTGCCCGCAGCTTAATTCAGGGGGCTGAAGCTTTCTTT. It translates to CARSLIQGAEAFF.

The rearrangement links TRBV5-1 to TRBJ1-1; D not certain. Germline loops: CDR1 SGHRS, CDR2 YFSETQ. The CDR3 runs 14 residues. Between the trimmed V and J ends, which lost 0 bases and 0 bases, there was a span of 6 bases. The CDR3 DNA is TGCGCCAGCAGCTTGGATGAGATGAACACTGAAGCTTTCTTT. It codes for CASSLDEMNTEAFF.

This clonotype has just a few counts. This chain uses TRBV20-1 with TRBJ1-5, with D hard to call. The CDR3 runs 14 residues. Trimming stripped 4 bases from V and 0 bases from J, with 10 bases between. The germline CDR1 and CDR2 sequences are DFQATT and SNEGSKA (reference sequence). The CDR3 DNA sequence: TGCAGTGCTACCGACGGGTATAGCAATCAGCCCCAGCATTTT. This encodes CSATDGYSNQPQHF.